This is a list of T cell receptor beta chains from one sample in a study of PD-1 blockade in classical Hodgkin lymphoma. Assay: immunoSEQ multiplex PCR; the TCRdb copy retains only in-frame clones and omits some. The table shows over 80,000 clones, with around four fifths occurring only once. The sequences come from peripheral blood mononuclear cells (PBMCs), collected before the fourth cycle of nivolumab. Receptors were obtained from a human donor with classical Hodgkin lymphoma. Each CDR3 is given with its conserved first and last residue. The order of the fields is D gene, J gene, clone size, V gene, CDR3 DNA, CDR3 protein. A D gene is named only where the DNA matches it firmly. Some rows mark clone size as missing; the rest say once, few, many or name a class of expanded clone.

d_gene: TRBD1; j_gene: TRBJ2-1; abundance: few; v_gene: TRBV6-6; CDR3nt: TGTGCCAGCAGAGCCGACAGGGATTGGAATGAGCAGTTCTTC; CDR3aa: CASRADRDWNEQFF
d_gene: .; j_gene: TRBJ1-2; abundance: .; v_gene: TRBV6-6; CDR3nt: TGTGCCAGCAGCCTCAAGGCGGACATTTCTAACTATGGCTACACCTTC; CDR3aa: CASSLKADISNYGYTF
d_gene: .; j_gene: TRBJ1-4; abundance: .; v_gene: TRBV2; CDR3nt: TGTGCCAGCAGTGTGTTCAGGAGACGGGTTAATGAAAAACTGTTTTTT; CDR3aa: CASSVFRRRVNEKLFF
d_gene: .; j_gene: TRBJ1-4; abundance: .; v_gene: TRBV5-4; CDR3nt: TGTGCCAGCAGCTTGTTTGGGGCCGAAAAACTGTTTTTT; CDR3aa: CASSLFGAEKLFF
d_gene: TRBD2; j_gene: TRBJ2-7; abundance: .; v_gene: TRBV7-9; CDR3nt: TGTGCCAGCAGCCCCCGGGCTGGCGGGGGGTACGAGCAGTACTTC; CDR3aa: CASSPRAGGGYEQYF
d_gene: .; j_gene: TRBJ2-7; abundance: .; v_gene: TRBV13; CDR3nt: TGTGCCAGCAGCTTCGGACTCACGACCCCAACCCGCTCCTACGAGCAGTACTTC; CDR3aa: CASSFGLTTPTRSYEQYF
d_gene: TRBD2; j_gene: TRBJ2-3; abundance: once; v_gene: TRBV28; CDR3nt: TGTGCCATTCTCGGACTAGCTAGCACAGATACGCAGTATTTT; CDR3aa: CAILGLASTDTQYF
d_gene: .; j_gene: TRBJ1-1; abundance: .; v_gene: TRBV7-3; CDR3nt: TGTGCCAGCAGCTTAGTCGGGGGGCTTGGCACTGAAGCTTTCTTT; CDR3aa: CASSLVGGLGTEAFF
d_gene: .; j_gene: TRBJ2-7; abundance: .; v_gene: TRBV15; CDR3nt: TGTGCCACCAGCAGACGTCCACCCCTTAACTACGAGCAGTACTTC; CDR3aa: CATSRRPPLNYEQYF
d_gene: TRBD2; j_gene: TRBJ2-3; abundance: .; v_gene: TRBV28; CDR3nt: TGTGCCAGCGCCGGGACTAGCGGGAGGTCGAGCGCAGATACGCAGTATTTT; CDR3aa: CASAGTSGRSSADTQYF
d_gene: TRBD1; j_gene: TRBJ2-4; abundance: .; v_gene: TRBV6-1; CDR3nt: TGTGCCAGCAGTGATCGGACAGGGATGAGGGACATTCAGTACTTC; CDR3aa: CASSDRTGMRDIQYF
d_gene: TRBD1; j_gene: TRBJ1-1; abundance: .; v_gene: TRBV10-3; CDR3nt: TGTGCCATCAGGGACAGGGTGAACACTGAAGCTTTCTTT; CDR3aa: CAIRDRVNTEAFF
d_gene: .; j_gene: TRBJ2-7; abundance: .; v_gene: TRBV5-1; CDR3nt: TGCGCCAGCAGCTTATCACTGGGGACCTACGAGCAGTACTTC; CDR3aa: CASSLSLGTYEQYF
d_gene: .; j_gene: TRBJ1-5; abundance: .; v_gene: TRBV6-1; CDR3nt: TGTGCCAGCAGTGAACCGGGGGATAGCAATCAGCCCCAGCATTTT; CDR3aa: CASSEPGDSNQPQHF
d_gene: .; j_gene: TRBJ1-5; abundance: .; v_gene: TRBV9; CDR3nt: TGTGCCAGCAGCGTAGCAGGGGAGTGGAGTCAGCCCCAGCATTTT; CDR3aa: CASSVAGEWSQPQHF
d_gene: .; j_gene: TRBJ2-7; abundance: once; v_gene: TRBV29-1; CDR3nt: TGCAGCGTTGGAGGGGCAAACTACGAGCAGTACTTC; CDR3aa: CSVGGANYEQYF
d_gene: TRBD1; j_gene: TRBJ2-7; abundance: .; v_gene: TRBV5-4; CDR3nt: TGTGCCAGCAGCTCCCGGACAGGGAATATATACGAGCAGTACTTC; CDR3aa: CASSSRTGNIYEQYF
d_gene: .; j_gene: TRBJ2-7; abundance: .; v_gene: TRBV28; CDR3nt: TGTGCCAGCAGTCCTGGACAGTCCAGGGGTTACGAGCAGTACTTC; CDR3aa: CASSPGQSRGYEQYF
d_gene: .; j_gene: TRBJ1-2; abundance: .; v_gene: TRBV27; CDR3nt: TGTGCCAGCTTGGTAATAATTGGGACGGTGGGCTATGGCTACACCTTC; CDR3aa: CASLVIIGTVGYGYTF
d_gene: .; j_gene: TRBJ2-7; abundance: .; v_gene: TRBV28; CDR3nt: TGTGCCAGCAGTTTACCCCGAGGCGCAGCCAATACCTACGAGCAGTACTTC; CDR3aa: CASSLPRGAANTYEQYF
d_gene: .; j_gene: TRBJ1-2; abundance: .; v_gene: TRBV6-6; CDR3nt: TGTGCCAGCAGTTACTTACATAACTATGGCTACACCTTC; CDR3aa: CASSYLHNYGYTF
d_gene: .; j_gene: TRBJ2-7; abundance: .; v_gene: TRBV5-1; CDR3nt: .; CDR3aa: CASSLVRFGGLLGEQYF
d_gene: .; j_gene: TRBJ2-3; abundance: .; v_gene: TRBV2; CDR3nt: TGTGCCAGCAAGGATGACACAGATACGCAGTATTTT; CDR3aa: CASKDDTDTQYF
d_gene: TRBD2; j_gene: TRBJ2-7; abundance: .; v_gene: TRBV27; CDR3nt: TGTGCCAGCAGTTCTAGCGGGGGGGCTGGGTACGAGCAGTACTTC; CDR3aa: CASSSSGGAGYEQYF
d_gene: TRBD1; j_gene: TRBJ2-3; abundance: .; v_gene: TRBV4-1; CDR3nt: TGCGCCAGCAGCCCGGGCGCCGGGACAGGGGGCACAGATACGCAGTATTTT; CDR3aa: CASSPGAGTGGTDTQYF
d_gene: .; j_gene: TRBJ2-4; abundance: .; v_gene: TRBV2; CDR3nt: TGTGCCAGCAGTGACCGACGCGGGGAAAACATTCAGTACTTC; CDR3aa: CASSDRRGENIQYF
d_gene: .; j_gene: TRBJ1-1; abundance: .; v_gene: TRBV11-1; CDR3nt: TGTGCCAGCAGCTGGGGTATGGGTAGTAACACTGAAGCTTTCTTT; CDR3aa: CASSWGMGSNTEAFF
d_gene: TRBD2; j_gene: TRBJ2-1; abundance: .; v_gene: TRBV12-5; CDR3nt: TGTGCTAGTGGTAAAACCGGGACTAGCGTTTACAATGAGCAGTTCTTC; CDR3aa: CASGKTGTSVYNEQFF
d_gene: TRBD2; j_gene: TRBJ2-7; abundance: .; v_gene: TRBV6-5; CDR3nt: TGTGCCAGCAGGCACCTAGCGGGAGGGTCCTACGAGCAGTACTTC; CDR3aa: CASRHLAGGSYEQYF
d_gene: TRBD1; j_gene: TRBJ1-1; abundance: .; v_gene: TRBV5-6; CDR3nt: TGTGCCAGCAGCTTGGGTAGGACAGGGCTTTGGAGCACTGAAGCTTTCTTT; CDR3aa: CASSLGRTGLWSTEAFF
d_gene: TRBD2; j_gene: TRBJ2-3; abundance: .; v_gene: TRBV5-1; CDR3nt: TGCGCCAGCGCCGGGGGGAATACGCAGTATTTT; CDR3aa: CASAGGNTQYF
d_gene: .; j_gene: TRBJ2-3; abundance: .; v_gene: TRBV30; CDR3nt: TGTGCCTGGAGTGAGGGCGCGGTTAGCACAGATACGCAGTATTTT; CDR3aa: CAWSEGAVSTDTQYF
d_gene: TRBD1; j_gene: TRBJ1-2; abundance: .; v_gene: TRBV5-4; CDR3nt: TGTGCCAGCAGCCCCGGGACAGGGGAGGGCTACACCTTC; CDR3aa: CASSPGTGEGYTF
d_gene: .; j_gene: TRBJ1-5; abundance: .; v_gene: TRBV19; CDR3nt: TGTGCCAGTAGTATACTGGTCAATCAGCCCCAGCATTTT; CDR3aa: CASSILVNQPQHF
d_gene: .; j_gene: TRBJ2-1; abundance: .; v_gene: TRBV19; CDR3nt: TGTGCCAGTAGTACCTACTCCTTCGCCGGCGATGAGCAGTTCTTC; CDR3aa: CASSTYSFAGDEQFF
d_gene: TRBD1; j_gene: TRBJ2-2; abundance: .; v_gene: TRBV6-6; CDR3nt: TGTGCCAGCAGTCGCGGACAGGTCACCGGGGAGCTGTTTTTT; CDR3aa: CASSRGQVTGELFF
d_gene: .; j_gene: TRBJ2-4; abundance: once; v_gene: TRBV29-1; CDR3nt: TGCAGCGTTGAGGGGGGGGCTCTTGGGAACATTCAGTACTTC; CDR3aa: CSVEGGALGNIQYF
d_gene: TRBD1; j_gene: TRBJ2-1; abundance: .; v_gene: TRBV29-1; CDR3nt: TGCAGCGTTGAAGAACGAAATGGACAGGGGTTTAACCATGAGCAGTTCTTC; CDR3aa: CSVEERNGQGFNHEQFF
d_gene: .; j_gene: TRBJ1-3; abundance: .; v_gene: TRBV7-6; CDR3nt: TGTGCCAGCAGCTTGATGGCGGCCGCGGTGTCGGGAAACACCATATATTTT; CDR3aa: CASSLMAAAVSGNTIYF
d_gene: TRBD1; j_gene: TRBJ2-7; abundance: .; v_gene: TRBV19; CDR3nt: TGTGCCAGCGGGACAGGGGTCTACGAGCAGTACTTC; CDR3aa: CASGTGVYEQYF
d_gene: .; j_gene: TRBJ1-5; abundance: .; v_gene: TRBV6-6; CDR3nt: TGTGCCAGCAGTTCCGAATTCAGGGAAAATCAGCCCCAGCATTTT; CDR3aa: CASSSEFRENQPQHF
d_gene: .; j_gene: TRBJ2-1; abundance: .; v_gene: TRBV10-3; CDR3nt: TGTGCCATCAGTGAGTCGACTAAGTACAATGAGCAGTTCTTC; CDR3aa: CAISESTKYNEQFF
d_gene: .; j_gene: TRBJ2-3; abundance: .; v_gene: TRBV27; CDR3nt: TGTGCCAGCAGTCCCGGCACAGATACGCAGTATTTT; CDR3aa: CASSPGTDTQYF
d_gene: .; j_gene: TRBJ2-3; abundance: few; v_gene: TRBV5-4; CDR3nt: TGTGCCAGCAGCTCACCGGTGTCAGATACGCAGTATTTT; CDR3aa: CASSSPVSDTQYF
d_gene: .; j_gene: TRBJ2-7; abundance: .; v_gene: TRBV5-4; CDR3nt: TGTGCCAGCAGCGTGGACACGACCTACGAGCAGTACTTC; CDR3aa: CASSVDTTYEQYF
d_gene: TRBD1; j_gene: TRBJ1-2; abundance: .; v_gene: TRBV28; CDR3nt: TGTGCCAGCAGTTTACCACAGGGGGCAAGCGGCTACACCTTC; CDR3aa: CASSLPQGASGYTF
d_gene: TRBD2; j_gene: TRBJ2-7; abundance: few; v_gene: TRBV29-1; CDR3nt: TGCAGCGTTGAGGCCGGGACTAGCGTATACGAGCAGTACTTC; CDR3aa: CSVEAGTSVYEQYF
d_gene: .; j_gene: TRBJ2-1; abundance: .; v_gene: TRBV6-4; CDR3nt: TGTGCCAGCAGTGACTCGAATGGGAGCAATGAGCAGTTCTTC; CDR3aa: CASSDSNGSNEQFF
d_gene: .; j_gene: TRBJ2-7; abundance: .; v_gene: TRBV9; CDR3nt: TGTGCCAGCAGCCCTATCGCCGGATCGTACGAGCAGTACTTC; CDR3aa: CASSPIAGSYEQYF
d_gene: .; j_gene: TRBJ1-1; abundance: once; v_gene: TRBV27; CDR3nt: TGTGCCAGCAGTTTCCCAGGGGTAGGGGGCACTGAAGCTTTCTTT; CDR3aa: CASSFPGVGGTEAFF
d_gene: .; j_gene: TRBJ1-1; abundance: many; v_gene: TRBV7-9; CDR3nt: TGTGCCAGCAGCTGGGAGAGCACTGAAGCTTTCTTT; CDR3aa: CASSWESTEAFF
d_gene: TRBD2; j_gene: TRBJ2-2; abundance: .; v_gene: TRBV27; CDR3nt: TGTGCCAGCAGTTTCCTAGCGGGAGTTTTCACCGGGGAGCTGTTTTTT; CDR3aa: CASSFLAGVFTGELFF
d_gene: .; j_gene: TRBJ2-5; abundance: once; v_gene: TRBV2; CDR3nt: TGTGCCAGCCAGGGCGGAAACCAAGAGACCCAGTACTTC; CDR3aa: CASQGGNQETQYF
d_gene: .; j_gene: TRBJ1-1; abundance: .; v_gene: TRBV7-2; CDR3nt: TGTGCCAGCAGACCTAGGGAGAACACTGAAGCTTTCTTT; CDR3aa: CASRPRENTEAFF
d_gene: .; j_gene: TRBJ1-5; abundance: .; v_gene: TRBV9; CDR3nt: TGTGCCAGCGGGGGCAGGGGACCGCCCCAGCATTTT; CDR3aa: CASGGRGPPQHF
d_gene: TRBD2; j_gene: TRBJ2-7; abundance: .; v_gene: TRBV29-1; CDR3nt: TGCAGCGTTGGAGCTAGCGGCCGCTCCTACGAGCAGTACTTC; CDR3aa: CSVGASGRSYEQYF
d_gene: TRBD1; j_gene: TRBJ2-7; abundance: .; v_gene: TRBV4-1; CDR3nt: TGCGCCAGCAGCCAAGATACAGGGGGCTACGAGCAGTACTTC; CDR3aa: CASSQDTGGYEQYF
d_gene: TRBD1; j_gene: TRBJ1-1; abundance: once; v_gene: TRBV5-1; CDR3nt: TGCGCCAGCAGAGGGGGAGACAGGGAAGTAGAGACTGAAGCTTTCTTT; CDR3aa: CASRGGDREVETEAFF